This T cell receptor beta chain was profiled in a study of T cell repertoires in cytomegalovirus infection (dated by TCRdb to about 2019). General notes on the study: The HLA type of each donor mattered for the analysis, because public TCR beta signatures pointed to carriage of CMV infection along with the matching HLA type. What the study reported, not specific to this receptor: Carriers of CMV infection plus the relevant HLA type were discriminated by the cumulative frequency of public TCR beta family members in the study cohort and in an independent approximately 350-donor cohort. The ex vivo response was dominated by HLA-C-restricted CMV-specific TCR beta clonotypes, which also provided the single most frequent clonotype in two of eight donors.

Points on this clonotype: Its recognized antigen is unknown. No quality values exist for individual bases; no much larger clone is one base distant.

Sequenced using an Illumina HiSeq 1500. The raw public data were reprocessed by TCRdb itself: fastp quality trimming at Q25, MiXCR clonotype calling, in-frame beta chains only. Entries are consolidated by CDR3 protein sequence, retaining the most common genes and DNA. This sample comprises a few hundred thousand distinct CDR3 sequences, approximately 22% of them detected only once. About 20% of the sample is in the top ten clones. From cysteine to phenylalanine, the CDR3 is 16 amino acids long. This entry keeps only the CDR3 DNA: 48 bases, framed from base 1. Based on the germline V gene (reference sequence), the CDR1 and CDR2 sequences are MNHEY and SMNVEV. V is cut back by 0 bases and J by 1 base, with 2 bases in the junction unmatched.

The source is a human donor in good health (CMV status not recorded). Some clones in this sample may be carry-over from other donors' samples. The chain is encoded by TRBV27 joined to TRBJ2-3; 9 central bases correspond to TRBD1. The source material was CD8+ T cells from PBMCs. The DNA reads as follows: TGTGCCAGCAGTTTATCCAGGACAGGGGGCACAGATACGCAGTATTTT. It translates as CASSLSRTGGTDTQYF.